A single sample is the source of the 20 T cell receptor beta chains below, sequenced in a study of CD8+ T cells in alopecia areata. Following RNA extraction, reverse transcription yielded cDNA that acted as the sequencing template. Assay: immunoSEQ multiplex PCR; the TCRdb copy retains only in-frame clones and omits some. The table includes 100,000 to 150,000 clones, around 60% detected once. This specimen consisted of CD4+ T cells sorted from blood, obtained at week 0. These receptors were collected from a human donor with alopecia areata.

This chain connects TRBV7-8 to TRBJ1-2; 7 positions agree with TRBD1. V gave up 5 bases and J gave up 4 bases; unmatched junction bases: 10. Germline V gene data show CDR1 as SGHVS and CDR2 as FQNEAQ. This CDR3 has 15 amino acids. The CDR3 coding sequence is TGTGCCAGCAGCCCCGGGACAGCGATTTCCTATGGCTACACCTTC. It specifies CASSPGTAISYGYTF.

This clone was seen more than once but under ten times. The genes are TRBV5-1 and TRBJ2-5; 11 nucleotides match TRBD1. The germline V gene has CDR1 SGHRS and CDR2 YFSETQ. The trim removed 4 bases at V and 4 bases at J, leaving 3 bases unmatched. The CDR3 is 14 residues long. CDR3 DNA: TGCGCCAGCAGCGGCGGGACAGGGGGAGAGACCCAGTACTTC. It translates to CASSGGTGGETQYF. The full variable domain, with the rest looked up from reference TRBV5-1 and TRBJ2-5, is KAGVTQTPRYLIKTRGQQVTLSCSPISGHRSVSWYQQTPGQGLQFLFEYFSETQRNKGNFPGRFSGRQFSNSRSEMNVSTLELGDSALYLCASSGGTGGETQYFGPGTRLLVL.

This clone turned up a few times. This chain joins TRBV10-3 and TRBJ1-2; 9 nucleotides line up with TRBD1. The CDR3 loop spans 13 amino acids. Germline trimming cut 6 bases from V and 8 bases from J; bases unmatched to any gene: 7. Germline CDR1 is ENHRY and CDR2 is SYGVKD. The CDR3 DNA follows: TGTGCCATCAGGATTCGACAGGGGGAAGGCTACACCTTC. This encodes CAIRIRQGEGYTF.

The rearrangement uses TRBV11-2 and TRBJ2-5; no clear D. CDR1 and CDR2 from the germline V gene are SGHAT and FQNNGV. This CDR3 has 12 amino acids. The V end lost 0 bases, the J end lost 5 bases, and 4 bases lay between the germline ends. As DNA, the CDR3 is TGTGCCAGCAGCTTAGATCGCGAGACCCAGTACTTC. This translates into CASSLDRETQYF.

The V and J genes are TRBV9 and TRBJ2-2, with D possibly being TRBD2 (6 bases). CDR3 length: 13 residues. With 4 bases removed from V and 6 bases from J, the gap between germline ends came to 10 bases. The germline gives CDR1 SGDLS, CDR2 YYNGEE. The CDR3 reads CASSLTSPGELFF. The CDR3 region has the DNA TGTGCCAGCAGCCTAACTAGCCCCGGGGAGCTGTTTTTT.

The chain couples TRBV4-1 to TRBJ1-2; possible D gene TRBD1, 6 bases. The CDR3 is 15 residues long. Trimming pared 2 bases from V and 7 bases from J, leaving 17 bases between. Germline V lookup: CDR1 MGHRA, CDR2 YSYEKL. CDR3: CASSQPSTGKRGYTF. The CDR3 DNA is TGCGCCAGCAGCCAACCTAGCACAGGGAAACGTGGCTACACCTTC.

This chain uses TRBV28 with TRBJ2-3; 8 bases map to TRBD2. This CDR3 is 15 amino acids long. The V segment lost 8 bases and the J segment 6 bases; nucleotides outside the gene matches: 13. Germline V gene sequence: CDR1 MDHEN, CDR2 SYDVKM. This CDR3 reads CASGSSGRAVDTQYF. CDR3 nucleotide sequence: TGTGCCAGCGGCTCGTCCGGGAGGGCCGTGGATACGCAGTATTTT.

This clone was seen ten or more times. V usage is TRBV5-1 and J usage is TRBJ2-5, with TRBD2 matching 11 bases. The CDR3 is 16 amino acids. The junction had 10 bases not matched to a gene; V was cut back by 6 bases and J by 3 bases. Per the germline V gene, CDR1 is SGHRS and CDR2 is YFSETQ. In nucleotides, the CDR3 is TGCGCCAGCAACCCCCTAGCGGGAGGTGGGGAAGAGACCCAGTACTTC. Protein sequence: CASNPLAGGGEETQYF. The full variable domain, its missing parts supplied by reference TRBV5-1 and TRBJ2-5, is KAGVTQTPRYLIKTRGQQVTLSCSPISGHRSVSWYQQTPGQGLQFLFEYFSETQRNKGNFPGRFSGRQFSNSRSEMNVSTLELGDSALYLCASNPLAGGGEETQYFGPGTRLLVL.

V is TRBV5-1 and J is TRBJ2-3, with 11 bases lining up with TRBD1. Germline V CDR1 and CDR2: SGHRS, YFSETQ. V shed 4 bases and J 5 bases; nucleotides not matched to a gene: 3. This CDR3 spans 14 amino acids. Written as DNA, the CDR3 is TGCGCCAGCAGCGTGGGACAGGGGGGAGATACGCAGTATTTT. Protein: CASSVGQGGDTQYF. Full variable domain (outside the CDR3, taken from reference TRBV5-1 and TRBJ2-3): KAGVTQTPRYLIKTRGQQVTLSCSPISGHRSVSWYQQTPGQGLQFLFEYFSETQRNKGNFPGRFSGRQFSNSRSEMNVSTLELGDSALYLCASSVGQGGDTQYFGPGTRLTVL.

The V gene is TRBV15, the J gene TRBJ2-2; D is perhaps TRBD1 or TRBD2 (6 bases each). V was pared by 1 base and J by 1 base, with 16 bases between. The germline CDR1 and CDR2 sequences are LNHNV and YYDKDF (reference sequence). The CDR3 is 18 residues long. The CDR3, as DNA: TGTGCCACCAGCAGAGTACGCCCGGGGGCGGGGAACACCGGGGAGCTGTTTTTT. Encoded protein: CATSRVRPGAGNTGELFF.

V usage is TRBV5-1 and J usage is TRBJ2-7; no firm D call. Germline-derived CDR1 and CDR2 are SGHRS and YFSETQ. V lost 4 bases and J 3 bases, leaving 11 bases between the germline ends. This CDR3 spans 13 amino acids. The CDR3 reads CASSPQTLYEQYF. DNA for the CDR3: TGCGCCAGCAGCCCCCAGACACTCTACGAGCAGTACTTC.

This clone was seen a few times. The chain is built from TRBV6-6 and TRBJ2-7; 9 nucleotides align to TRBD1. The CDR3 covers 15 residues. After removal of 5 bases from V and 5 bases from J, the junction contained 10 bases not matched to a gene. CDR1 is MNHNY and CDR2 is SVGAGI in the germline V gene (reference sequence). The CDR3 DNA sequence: TGTGCCAGCAGTCATGAAAGGACAGGGGCGAACGAGCAGTACTTC. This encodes CASSHERTGANEQYF.

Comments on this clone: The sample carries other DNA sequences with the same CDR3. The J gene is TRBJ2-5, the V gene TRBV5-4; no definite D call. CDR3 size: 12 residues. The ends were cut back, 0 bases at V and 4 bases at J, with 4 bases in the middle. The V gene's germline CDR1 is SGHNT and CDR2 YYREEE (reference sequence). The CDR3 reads CASSLARETQYF. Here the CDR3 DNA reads TGTGCCAGCAGCTTGGCCCGAGAGACCCAGTACTTC.

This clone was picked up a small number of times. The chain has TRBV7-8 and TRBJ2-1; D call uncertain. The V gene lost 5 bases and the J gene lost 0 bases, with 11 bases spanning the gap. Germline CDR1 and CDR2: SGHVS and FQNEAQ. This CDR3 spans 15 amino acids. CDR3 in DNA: TGTGCCAGCAGCACGGACCGCAACTCCTACAATGAGCAGTTCTTC. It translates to CASSTDRNSYNEQFF.

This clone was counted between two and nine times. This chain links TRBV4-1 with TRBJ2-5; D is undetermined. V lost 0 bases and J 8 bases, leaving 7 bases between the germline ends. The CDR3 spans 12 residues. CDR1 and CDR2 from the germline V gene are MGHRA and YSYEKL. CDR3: CASSQEGGTQYF. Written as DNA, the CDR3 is TGCGCCAGCAGCCAAGAGGGCGGTACCCAGTACTTC.

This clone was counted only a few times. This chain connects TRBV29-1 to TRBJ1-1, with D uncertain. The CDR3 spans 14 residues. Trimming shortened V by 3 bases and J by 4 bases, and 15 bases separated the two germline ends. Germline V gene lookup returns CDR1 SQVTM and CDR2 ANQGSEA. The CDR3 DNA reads TGCAGCGTTGACCTCCCAGGCGGCTTCACTGAAGCTTTCTTT. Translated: CSVDLPGGFTEAFF.

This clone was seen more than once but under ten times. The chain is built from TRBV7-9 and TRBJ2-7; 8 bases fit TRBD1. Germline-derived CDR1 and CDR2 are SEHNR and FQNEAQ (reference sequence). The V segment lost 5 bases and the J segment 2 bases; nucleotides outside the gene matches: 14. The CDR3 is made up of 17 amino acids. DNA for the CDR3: TGTGCCAGCAGCCCCAAGACCGGCGACAGGGGTACCTACGAGCAGTACTTC. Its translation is CASSPKTGDRGTYEQYF.

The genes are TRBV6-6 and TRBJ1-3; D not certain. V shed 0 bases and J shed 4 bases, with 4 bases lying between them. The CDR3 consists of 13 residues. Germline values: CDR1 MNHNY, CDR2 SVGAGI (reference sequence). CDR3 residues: CASSYSEGNTIYF. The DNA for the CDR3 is TGTGCCAGCAGTTACTCTGAAGGAAACACCATATATTTT.

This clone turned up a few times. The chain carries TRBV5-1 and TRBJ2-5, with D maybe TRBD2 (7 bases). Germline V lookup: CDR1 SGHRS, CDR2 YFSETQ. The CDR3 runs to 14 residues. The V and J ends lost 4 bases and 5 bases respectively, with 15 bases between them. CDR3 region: CASSTGGAAETQYF. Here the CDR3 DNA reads TGCGCCAGCAGCACGGGGGGCGCGGCGGAGACCCAGTACTTC. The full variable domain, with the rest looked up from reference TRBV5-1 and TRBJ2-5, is KAGVTQTPRYLIKTRGQQVTLSCSPISGHRSVSWYQQTPGQGLQFLFEYFSETQRNKGNFPGRFSGRQFSNSRSEMNVSTLELGDSALYLCASSTGGAAETQYFGPGTRLLVL.

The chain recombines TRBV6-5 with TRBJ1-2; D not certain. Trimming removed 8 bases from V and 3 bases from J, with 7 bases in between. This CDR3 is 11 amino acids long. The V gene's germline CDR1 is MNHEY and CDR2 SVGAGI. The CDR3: CASADYYGYTF. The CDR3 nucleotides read TGTGCCAGCGCGGATTACTATGGCTACACCTTC.